Presented here are 16 T cell receptor beta chains from one specimen sequenced in a study of blood T cell repertoires in COVID-19 (dated by TCRdb to between 2020 and 2021). The library came from the immunoSEQ multiplex PCR assay. TCRdb's version of the immuneACCESS table is confined to in-frame rearrangements and falls short of the full clone set. An unresolved V gene accounts for under half of the shortfall where checked; the remainder is of unknown origin. The sample yields 130,000 to 150,000 clones; 85% to 90% were counted once. The ten largest account for roughly 37% of the sample. Sequencing was carried out using peripheral blood. The receptor set was obtained from a man in his fifties or sixties who had recovered from COVID-19.

The rearrangement links TRBV10-3 to TRBJ2-3; 11 nucleotides align to TRBD2. Germline assignment: CDR1 ENHRY and CDR2 SYGVKD. The CDR3 consists of 17 residues. The junction had 11 bases not matched to a gene; V was cut back by 3 bases and J by 6 bases. CDR3 region: CAISEGASGGSPDTQYF. The CDR3 coding sequence is TGTGCCATCAGTGAAGGAGCTAGCGGGGGGTCCCCGGATACGCAGTATTTT.

This chain joins TRBV7-9 and TRBJ1-6, with 7 bases fitting TRBD1. This CDR3 region has 15 residues. Germline-derived CDR1 and CDR2 are SEHNR and FQNEAQ (reference sequence). V was pared by 5 bases and J by 7 bases, with 8 bases of the junction left unmatched. CDR3 sequence (DNA): TGTGCCAGCAGCGGCACAGGGGCAGGGAATTCACCCCTCCACTTT. Its protein is CASSGTGAGNSPLHF.

The chain employs TRBV6-2 or TRBV6-3 and TRBJ2-7, with D possibly TRBD1 on 5 matching bases. The CDR3 runs to 16 residues. CDR1 and CDR2 (germline): MNHEY, SVGEGT. V lost 4 bases and J lost 2, with 18 bases in between. The CDR3 is CASSFGTGKTTYEQYF. DNA for the CDR3: TGTGCCAGCAGTTTCGGTACAGGAAAAACAACCTACGAGCAGTACTTC.

The chain uses TRBV7-2 and TRBJ2-1; D is uncertain. The germline gives CDR1 SGHTA, CDR2 FQGNSA. This CDR3 contains 15 residues. V dropped 1 base and J dropped 2 bases, with 9 bases sitting between them. The CDR3 sequence: CASSLDGQTYNEQFF. CDR3 sequence (DNA): TGTGCCAGCAGCTTAGATGGCCAGACCTACAATGAGCAGTTCTTC.

V usage is TRBV5-1 and J usage is TRBJ2-1, with D perhaps TRBD2 (5 bases). The CDR3 runs to 16 residues. Germline V gene lookup returns CDR1 SGHRS and CDR2 YFSETQ. V was trimmed by 1 base and J by 0 bases, leaving 11 bases between them. Written as DNA, the CDR3 is TGCGCCAGCAGCTTGAAATTCGGGGACTCCTACAATGAGCAGTTCTTC. Amino acids: CASSLKFGDSYNEQFF.

J is TRBJ1-2 and V is TRBV5-1, with 7 bases aligning to TRBD1. Germline CDR1 reads SGHRS; CDR2 reads YFSETQ. The CDR3 sequence is 15 residues long. The V gene end was trimmed by 3 bases and the J gene end by 3 bases; junction bases not matched to a gene: 8. CDR3 nucleotide sequence: TGCGCCAGCAGCTCCTCCGGGACAGTCGACTATGGCTACACCTTC. This encodes CASSSSGTVDYGYTF.

The chain joins TRBV3-1 (or the pseudogene TRBV3-2) to TRBJ1-4; 9 nucleotides line up with TRBD1. Per the germline V gene, CDR1 is LGHDT and CDR2 is YNNKEL (reference sequence). The CDR3 totals 15 residues. Germline trimming cut 6 bases from V and 4 bases from J; bases unmatched to any gene: 6. This CDR3 is CASRRRDRDNEKLFF. The CDR3 nucleotides are TGTGCCAGCAGGCGCCGGGACAGGGATAATGAAAAACTGTTTTTT.

V and J are TRBV5-1 and TRBJ2-5; 8 nucleotides agree with TRBD1. Germline CDR1 reads SGHRS; CDR2 reads YFSETQ. The junction had 4 bases not matched to a gene; V was cut back by 4 bases and J by 5 bases. The CDR3 sequence is 13 residues long. CDR3: CASSPDRVETQYF. The CDR3 DNA reads as TGCGCCAGCAGCCCGGACAGGGTTGAGACCCAGTACTTC.

This chain joins TRBV10-2 and TRBJ2-5; TRBD2 is a possible D gene (6 bases). With 8 bases removed from V and 5 bases from J, the gap between germline ends came to 30 bases. This CDR3 has 18 amino acids. CDR1 and CDR2 from the germline V gene are WSHSY and SAAADI. CDR3 nucleotides: TGCGCCAGCCACCCGCGGAGGACGACTAGTCGCGTATCGGAGACCCAGTACTTC. This translates into CASHPRRTTSRVSETQYF.

This clone is a singleton in its sample. The CDR3 nucleotides are TGTGCCATCAGTGAGGAGGAGTCCTACGAGCAGTACTTC. Translating it yields CAISEEESYEQYF. J is TRBJ2-7 and V is TRBV10-3; D gene ambiguous. Germline CDR1 and CDR2: ENHRY and SYGVKD. The V and J ends lost 2 bases and 1 base respectively, with 6 bases between them. This CDR3 region has 13 residues.

A note on this clone: At one boundary the junction diverges from the germline segment, which might be a read error. The genes are TRBV7-7 and TRBJ1-1, with D perhaps TRBD1 (5 bases). The CDR3 sequence is 14 residues long. Germline lookup yields CDR1 SSHAT and CDR2 FNYEAQ (reference sequence). The CDR3 spells CASSPWTQNTEAFF. CDR3 DNA sequence: TGTGCTAGCAGCCCATGGACACAAAACACTGAAGCTTTCTTT.

The V call is TRBV3-1 (or the pseudogene TRBV3-2), the J call TRBJ1-2, with 7 nucleotides matching TRBD1. The CDR3 covers 14 residues. The germline gives CDR1 LGHDT, CDR2 YNNKEL (reference sequence). The J segment lost 2 bases and the V segment lost 2 bases, leaving 2 bases of the junction unmatched. CDR3 in amino acids: CASSQTTGNYGYTF. Written as DNA, the CDR3 is TGTGCCAGCAGCCAAACGACAGGGAACTATGGCTACACCTTC.

The chain has TRBV7-9 and TRBJ1-5; weak D call: TRBD1 (6 bases). V lost 5 bases and J 3 bases, leaving 11 bases between the germline ends. This CDR3 is built from 14 residues. CDR1 and CDR2 from the germline V gene are SEHNR and FQNEAQ (reference sequence). The CDR3 nucleotides are TGTGCCAGCAGCCAGACAGGATTCAATCAGCCCCAGCATTTT. It yields the protein CASSQTGFNQPQHF.

The chain is built from TRBV7-9 and TRBJ2-6; D possibly corresponds to TRBD1 (5 bases). Trimming removed 5 bases from V and 0 bases from J, with 11 bases in between. The CDR3 loop spans 16 amino acids. CDR1 and CDR2 (germline): SEHNR, FQNEAQ (reference sequence). The CDR3 region is CASSPRQSSGANVLTF. CDR3 nucleotides: TGTGCCAGCAGCCCTAGACAGAGCTCTGGGGCCAACGTCCTGACTTTC.

The chain carries TRBV20-1 and TRBJ1-1; D gene unclear. Germline-derived CDR1 and CDR2 are DFQATT and SNEGSKA (reference sequence). The V end lost 3 bases, the J end lost 2 bases, and 13 bases lay between the germline ends. The CDR3 runs 14 residues. CDR3 region: CSASFNSKNTEAFF. In nucleotides, the CDR3 is TGCAGTGCTAGTTTTAACAGCAAAAACACTGAAGCTTTCTTT.

The rearrangement links TRBV6-5 to TRBJ1-6, with TRBD1 matching 10 bases. V lost 6 bases and J lost 9; bases outside the gene matches: 8. Per germline, CDR1 MNHEY and CDR2 SVGAGI. The CDR3 spans 15 residues. The CDR3 nucleotides read TGTGCCAGCAGGTCCTCCGGGACAGGGGCTTCACCCCTCCACTTT. It yields the protein CASRSSGTGASPLHF.